These T cell receptor beta chains were read from a single sample in a study of cytomegalovirus exposure and HLA in healthy donors. The assay was immunoSEQ multiplex PCR, and TCRdb's table has in-frame clones only and misses some. The sample holds over 150,000 clones; approximately 86% are singletons and the top ten take more than 20%. Sequencing input: PBMCs. All receptors derive from a man between 18 and 35 years old in good health and CMV-seropositive. Both conserved end residues are part of each CDR3. The D gene is left open where the match is weak.

v_call: TRBV6-5
d_call: NA
j_call: TRBJ2-5
cdr3_aa: CASSYRYQETQYF

v_call: TRBV4-2
d_call: NA
j_call: TRBJ1-5
cdr3_aa: CASSQKQGKGNQPQHF

v_call: TRBV19
d_call: TRBD2
j_call: TRBJ2-3
cdr3_aa: CASTPVRGSGGASTDTQYF

v_call: TRBV29-1
d_call: NA
j_call: TRBJ2-3
cdr3_aa: CSVEGAQGGTDTQYF

v_call: TRBV9
d_call: NA
j_call: TRBJ1-2
cdr3_aa: CASSVEAGDYGYTF

v_call: TRBV2
d_call: NA
j_call: TRBJ1-6
cdr3_aa: CASSGNFPLHF

v_call: TRBV5-4
d_call: NA
j_call: TRBJ2-7
cdr3_aa: CASSSISDRVEQYF

v_call: TRBV19
d_call: NA
j_call: TRBJ1-5
cdr3_aa: CASSMIWADNQPQHF

v_call: TRBV18
d_call: NA
j_call: TRBJ2-7
cdr3_aa: CASSPRREKIEQYF

v_call: TRBV7-2
d_call: TRBD2
j_call: TRBJ2-5
cdr3_aa: CASSVSGGGETQYF

v_call: TRBV27
d_call: NA
j_call: TRBJ2-6
cdr3_aa: CASSLDSSGANVLTF

v_call: TRBV15
d_call: TRBD1
j_call: TRBJ1-6
cdr3_aa: CATTRQGGSPLHF

v_call: TRBV11-2
d_call: NA
j_call: TRBJ2-1
cdr3_aa: CASRPVGYNEQFF

v_call: TRBV29-1
d_call: TRBD2
j_call: TRBJ2-5
cdr3_aa: CSVDTASGGAWETQYF

v_call: TRBV5-8
d_call: NA
j_call: TRBJ2-3
cdr3_aa: CASSLSAGLITDTQYF

v_call: TRBV21-1
d_call: NA
j_call: TRBJ2-7
cdr3_aa: CASSKGTGPFNEQYF

v_call: TRBV13
d_call: TRBD1
j_call: TRBJ1-1
cdr3_aa: CASSPRTGVNTEAFF